The 5 T cell receptor beta chains below all came from one sample that was sequenced in a study of beta chain features in type 1 diabetes. These receptors have no identified antigens. General study points: Moderate yet significant TCRB CDR3 shortening was seen in Type 1 diabetes patients in all four CD4+ subsets.

Expressed TCRB transcripts were sequenced after all isolated RNA was converted to cDNA. The repertoire was sequenced with immunoSEQ multiplex PCR; TCRdb's copy has only in-frame clones and lacks some. The sample holds 200,000 to 250,000 clones; approximately 16% are singletons and the top ten take 0.07% to 0.095%. Sequencing was performed on naive CD4+ T cells from blood. Source of these receptors: a man aged 25 to 40 with type 1 diabetes.

This clone was seen only a few times. V usage is TRBV4-1 and J usage is TRBJ2-7; 9 bases match TRBD1. The V gene's germline CDR1 is MGHRA and CDR2 YSYEKL. V was pared by 4 bases and J by 4 bases, with 5 bases of the junction left unmatched. This CDR3 is built from 14 residues. CDR3 coding DNA: TGCGCCAGCAGCCTCCGGGACAGGGATTACGAGCAGTACTTC. This codes for CASSLRDRDYEQYF.

This clone has just a few counts. The gene calls are TRBV9 and TRBJ2-5, with D maybe TRBD1 (5 bases). The V gene lost 0 bases and the J gene lost 3 bases, with 9 bases spanning the gap. This CDR3 is built from 14 residues. The germline V gene encodes CDR1 SGDLS and CDR2 YYNGEE. The CDR3, as DNA: TGTGCCAGCAGCGTAGGGACATCTAAAGAGACCCAGTACTTC. Translating gives CASSVGTSKETQYF.

The V and J genes are TRBV7-9 and TRBJ2-5, with a tentative D call TRBD2 (6 bases). CDR3 size: 13 residues. V lost 6 bases to trimming and J lost 2 bases, with 10 bases between them. Per germline, CDR1 SEHNR and CDR2 FQNEAQ (reference sequence). The CDR3 nucleotides read TGTGCCAGCAGGAGACTAGATCAAGAGACCCAGTACTTC. It translates to CASRRLDQETQYF. Variable domain in full (rest from reference TRBV7-9 and TRBJ2-5): DTGVSQNPRHKITKRGQNVTFRCDPISEHNRLYWYRQTLGQGPEFLTYFQNEAQLEKSRLLSDRFSAERPKGSFSTLEIQRTEQGDSAMYLCASRRLDQETQYFGPGTRLLVL.

The chain links TRBV9 to TRBJ2-2, with TRBD1 identical over 7 bases. After removal of 4 bases from V and 1 base from J, the junction contained 4 bases not matched to a gene. The CDR3 runs 15 residues. CDR1 and CDR2 (germline): SGDLS, YYNGEE. The CDR3 DNA sequence: TGTGCCAGCAGCCCCAGACAGGGGAACACCGGGGAGCTGTTTTTT. Encoded protein: CASSPRQGNTGELFF.

This clone was observed a single time. This chain connects TRBV4-1 to TRBJ2-3, with TRBD2 matching 11 bases. Germline V CDR1 and CDR2: MGHRA, YSYEKL. After removal of 0 bases from V and 7 bases from J, the junction contained 6 bases not matched to a gene. CDR3 length: 16 residues. The CDR3: CASSQDSLAGGNTQYF. In DNA, the CDR3 is TGCGCCAGCAGCCAAGATTCCCTAGCGGGAGGTAATACGCAGTATTTT.